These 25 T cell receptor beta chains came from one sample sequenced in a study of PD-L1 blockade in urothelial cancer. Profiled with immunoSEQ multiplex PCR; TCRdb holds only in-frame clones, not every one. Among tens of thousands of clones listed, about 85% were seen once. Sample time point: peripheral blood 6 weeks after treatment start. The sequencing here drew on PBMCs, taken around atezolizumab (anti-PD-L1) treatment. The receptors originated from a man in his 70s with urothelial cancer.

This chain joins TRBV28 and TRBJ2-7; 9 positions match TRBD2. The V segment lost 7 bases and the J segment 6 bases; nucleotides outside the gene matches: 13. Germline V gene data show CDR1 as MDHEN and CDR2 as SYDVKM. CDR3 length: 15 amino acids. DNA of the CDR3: TGTGCCAGCACCAGGTGGGCTAGCGGGACTAGCGAGCAGTACTTC. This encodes CASTRWASGTSEQYF.

The CDR3 here is CASSLELGGPNNEQFF. DNA of the CDR3: TGTGCCAGCAGCTTAGAATTGGGGGGGCCGAACAATGAGCAGTTCTTC. V usage is TRBV7-6 and J usage is TRBJ2-1, with D possibly matching TRBD2 (7 bases). The CDR3 is 16 residues long. CDR1 and CDR2 (germline): SGHVS, FNYEAQ. V was pared by 1 base and J by 5 bases, with 15 bases between. Based on the CDR3 plus reference TRBV7-6 and TRBJ2-1, the full variable domain is GAGVSQSPRYKVTKRGQDVALRCDPISGHVSLYWYRQALGQGPEFLTYFNYEAQQDKSGLPNDRFSAERPEGSISTLTIQRTEQRDSAMYRCASSLELGGPNNEQFFGPGTRLTVL.

CDR3 region: CASSMASGLAGYNEQFF. CDR3 coding DNA: TGTGCCAGTAGTATGGCGTCGGGACTAGCGGGGTACAATGAGCAGTTCTTC. The V and J genes are TRBV19 and TRBJ2-1; TRBD2 matches at 13 bases. This CDR3 region has 17 residues. The V segment lost 3 bases and the J segment 4 bases; nucleotides outside the gene matches: 6. Germline CDR1 and CDR2: LNHDA and SQIVND (reference sequence).

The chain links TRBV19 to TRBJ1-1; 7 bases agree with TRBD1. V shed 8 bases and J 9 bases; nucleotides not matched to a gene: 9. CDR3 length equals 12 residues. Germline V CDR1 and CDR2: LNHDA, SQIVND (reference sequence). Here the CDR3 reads CASVGGLYKAFF. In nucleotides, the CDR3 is TGTGCCAGTGTAGGGGGCTTGTACAAAGCTTTCTTT.

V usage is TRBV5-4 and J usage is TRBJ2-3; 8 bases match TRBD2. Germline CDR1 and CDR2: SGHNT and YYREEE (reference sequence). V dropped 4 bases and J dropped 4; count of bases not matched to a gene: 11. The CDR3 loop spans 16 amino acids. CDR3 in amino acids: CASSQSGRNQADTQYF. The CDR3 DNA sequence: TGTGCCAGCAGCCAAAGCGGGAGAAATCAGGCAGATACGCAGTATTTT. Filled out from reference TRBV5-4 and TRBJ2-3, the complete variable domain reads ETGVTQSPTHLIKTRGQQVTLRCSSQSGHNTVSWYQQALGQGPQFIFQYYREEENGRGNFPPRFSGLQFPNYSSELNVNALELDDSALYLCASSQSGRNQADTQYFGPGTRLTVL.

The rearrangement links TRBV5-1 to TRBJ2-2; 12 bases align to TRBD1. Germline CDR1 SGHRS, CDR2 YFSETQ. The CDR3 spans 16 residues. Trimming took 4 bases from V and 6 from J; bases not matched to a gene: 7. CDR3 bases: TGCGCCAGCAGCCTACCGGGACAGGGGGCGGCCGGGGAGCTGTTTTTT. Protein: CASSLPGQGAAGELFF.

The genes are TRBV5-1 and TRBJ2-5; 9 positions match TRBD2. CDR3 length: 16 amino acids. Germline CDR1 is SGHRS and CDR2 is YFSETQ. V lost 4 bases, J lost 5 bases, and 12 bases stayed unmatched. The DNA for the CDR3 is TGCGCCAGCAGCATACAACAAGCGGGAGGACATGAGACCCAGTACTTC. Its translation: CASSIQQAGGHETQYF. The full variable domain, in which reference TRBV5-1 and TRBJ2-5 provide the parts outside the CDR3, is KAGVTQTPRYLIKTRGQQVTLSCSPISGHRSVSWYQQTPGQGLQFLFEYFSETQRNKGNFPGRFSGRQFSNSRSEMNVSTLELGDSALYLCASSIQQAGGHETQYFGPGTRLLVL.

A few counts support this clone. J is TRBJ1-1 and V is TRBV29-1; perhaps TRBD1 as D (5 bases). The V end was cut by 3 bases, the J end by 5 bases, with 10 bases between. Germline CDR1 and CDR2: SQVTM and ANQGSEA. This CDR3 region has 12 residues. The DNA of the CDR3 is TGCAGCGTTGACCAGGGATTGACTGAAGCTTTCTTT. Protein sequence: CSVDQGLTEAFF.

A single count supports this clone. The CDR3 region has the DNA TGTGCCAGCAGTTACCTTAGCGGGAGCAGCACCGGGGAGCTGTTTTTT. It yields the protein CASSYLSGSSTGELFF. The chain has TRBV6-6 and TRBJ2-2; 9 nucleotides align to TRBD2. Germline-derived CDR1 and CDR2 are MNHNY and SVGAGI (reference sequence). V trimming: 2 bases; J trimming: 4 bases; junction bases outside the gene matches: 5. This CDR3 is 16 amino acids long.

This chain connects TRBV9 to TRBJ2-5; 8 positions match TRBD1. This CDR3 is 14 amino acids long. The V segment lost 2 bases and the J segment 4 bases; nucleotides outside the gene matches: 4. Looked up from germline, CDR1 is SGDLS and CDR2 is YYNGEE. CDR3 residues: CASSVGQGRETQYF. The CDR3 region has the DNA TGTGCCAGCAGCGTCGGACAGGGAAGAGAGACCCAGTACTTC. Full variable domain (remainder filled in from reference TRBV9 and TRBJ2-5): DSGVTQTPKHLITATGQRVTLRCSPRSGDLSVYWYQQSLDQGLQFLIQYYNGEERAKGNILERFSAQQFPDLHSELNLSSLELGDSALYFCASSVGQGRETQYFGPGTRLLVL.

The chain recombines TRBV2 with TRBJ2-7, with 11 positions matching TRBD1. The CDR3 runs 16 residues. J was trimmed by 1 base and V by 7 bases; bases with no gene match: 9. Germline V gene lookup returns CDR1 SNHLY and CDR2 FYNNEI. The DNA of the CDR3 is TGTGCCAGCAATTCAGGACAGGGGGCCGCATCCTACGAGCAGTACTTC. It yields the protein CASNSGQGAASYEQYF.

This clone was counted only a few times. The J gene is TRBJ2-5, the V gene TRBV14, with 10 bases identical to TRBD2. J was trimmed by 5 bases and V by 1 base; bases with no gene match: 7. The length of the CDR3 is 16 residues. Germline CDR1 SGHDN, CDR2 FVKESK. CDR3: CASSQVLAGWGETQYF. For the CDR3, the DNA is TGTGCCAGCAGCCAAGTACTAGCGGGATGGGGGGAGACCCAGTACTTC. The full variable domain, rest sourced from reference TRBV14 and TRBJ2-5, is EAGVTQFPSHSVIEKGQTVTLRCDPISGHDNLYWYRRVMGKEIKFLLHFVKESKQDESGMPNNRFLAERTGGTYSTLKVQPAELEDSGVYFCASSQVLAGWGETQYFGPGTRLLVL.

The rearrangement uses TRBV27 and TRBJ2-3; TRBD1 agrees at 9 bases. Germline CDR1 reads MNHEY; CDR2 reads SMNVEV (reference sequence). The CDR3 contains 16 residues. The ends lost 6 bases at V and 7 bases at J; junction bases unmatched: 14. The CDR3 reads CASSFGSGTGTHTQYF. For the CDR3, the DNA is TGTGCCAGCAGCTTCGGGTCCGGGACAGGGACACATACGCAGTATTTT.

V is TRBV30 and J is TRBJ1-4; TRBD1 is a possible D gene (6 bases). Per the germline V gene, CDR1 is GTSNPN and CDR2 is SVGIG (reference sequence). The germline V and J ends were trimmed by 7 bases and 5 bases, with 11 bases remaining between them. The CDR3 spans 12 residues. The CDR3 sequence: CASDRKNEKLFF. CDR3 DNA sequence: TGTGCCTCTGACAGGAAGAATGAAAAACTGTTTTTT.

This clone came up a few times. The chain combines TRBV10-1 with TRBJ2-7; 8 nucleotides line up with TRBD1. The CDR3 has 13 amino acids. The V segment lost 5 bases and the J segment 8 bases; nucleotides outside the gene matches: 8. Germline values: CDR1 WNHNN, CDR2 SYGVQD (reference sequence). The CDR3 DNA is TGCGCCAGCAGTTCAGGGGGCGCTGGGCAGCAGTACTTC. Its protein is CASSSGGAGQQYF.

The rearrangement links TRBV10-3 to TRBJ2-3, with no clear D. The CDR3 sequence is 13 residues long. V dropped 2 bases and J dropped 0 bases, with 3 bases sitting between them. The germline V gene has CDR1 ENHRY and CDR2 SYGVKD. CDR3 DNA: TGTGCCATCAGTGAGCCAAGCACAGATACGCAGTATTTT. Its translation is CAISEPSTDTQYF.

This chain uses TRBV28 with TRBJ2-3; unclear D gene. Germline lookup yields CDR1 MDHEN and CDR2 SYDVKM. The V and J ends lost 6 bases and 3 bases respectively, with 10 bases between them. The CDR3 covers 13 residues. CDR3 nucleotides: TGTGCCAGCAGACCCCGTCAGACAGATACGCAGTATTTT. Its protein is CASRPRQTDTQYF.

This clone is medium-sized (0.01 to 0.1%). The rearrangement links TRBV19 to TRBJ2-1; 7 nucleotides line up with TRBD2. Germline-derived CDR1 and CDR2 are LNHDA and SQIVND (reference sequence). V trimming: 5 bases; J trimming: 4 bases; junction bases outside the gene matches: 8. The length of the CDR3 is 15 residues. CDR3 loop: CASSYMGGWYNEQFF. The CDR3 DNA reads TGTGCCAGTAGTTACATGGGGGGGTGGTACAATGAGCAGTTCTTC.

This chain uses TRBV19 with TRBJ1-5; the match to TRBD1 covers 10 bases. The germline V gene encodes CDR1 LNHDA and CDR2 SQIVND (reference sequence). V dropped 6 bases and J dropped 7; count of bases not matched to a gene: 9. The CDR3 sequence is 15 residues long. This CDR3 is CASSTLGQGLQPQHF. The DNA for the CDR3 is TGTGCCAGTAGCACCCTGGGACAGGGGCTGCAGCCCCAGCATTTT. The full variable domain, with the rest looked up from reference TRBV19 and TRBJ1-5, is DGGITQSPKYLFRKEGQNVTLSCEQNLNHDAMYWYRQDPGQGLRLIYYSQIVNDFQKGDIAEGYSVSREKKESFPLTVTSAQKNPTAFYLCASSTLGQGLQPQHFGDGTRLSIL.

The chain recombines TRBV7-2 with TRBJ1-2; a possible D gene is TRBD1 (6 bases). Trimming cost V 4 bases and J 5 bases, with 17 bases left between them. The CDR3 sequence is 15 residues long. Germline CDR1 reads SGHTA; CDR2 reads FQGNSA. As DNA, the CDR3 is TGTGCCAGCAGCTCCAGACAGGAGCGTCGATATGGCTACACCTTC. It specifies CASSSRQERRYGYTF.

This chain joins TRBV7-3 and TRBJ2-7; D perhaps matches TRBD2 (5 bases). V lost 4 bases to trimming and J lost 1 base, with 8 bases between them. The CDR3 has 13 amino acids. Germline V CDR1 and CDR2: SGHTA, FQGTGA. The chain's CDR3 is CASSSSGSYEQYF. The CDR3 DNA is TGTGCCAGCAGCTCCTCGGGATCCTACGAGCAGTACTTC.

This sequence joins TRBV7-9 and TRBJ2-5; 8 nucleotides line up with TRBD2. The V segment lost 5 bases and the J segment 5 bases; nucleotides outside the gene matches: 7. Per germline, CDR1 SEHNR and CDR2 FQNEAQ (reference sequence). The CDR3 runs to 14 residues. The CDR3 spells CASSLGPGGETQYF. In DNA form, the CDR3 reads TGTGCCAGCAGCCTGGGACCGGGAGGGGAGACCCAGTACTTC.

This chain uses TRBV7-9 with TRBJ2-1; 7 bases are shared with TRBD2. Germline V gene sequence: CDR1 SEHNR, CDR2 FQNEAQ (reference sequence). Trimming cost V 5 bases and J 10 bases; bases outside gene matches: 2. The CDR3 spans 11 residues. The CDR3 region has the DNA TGTGCCAGCAGCGGGGGAGGGGAGCAGTTCTTC. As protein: CASSGGGEQFF. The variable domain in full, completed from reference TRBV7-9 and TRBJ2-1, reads DTGVSQNPRHKITKRGQNVTFRCDPISEHNRLYWYRQTLGQGPEFLTYFQNEAQLEKSRLLSDRFSAERPKGSFSTLEIQRTEQGDSAMYLCASSGGGEQFFGPGTRLTVL.

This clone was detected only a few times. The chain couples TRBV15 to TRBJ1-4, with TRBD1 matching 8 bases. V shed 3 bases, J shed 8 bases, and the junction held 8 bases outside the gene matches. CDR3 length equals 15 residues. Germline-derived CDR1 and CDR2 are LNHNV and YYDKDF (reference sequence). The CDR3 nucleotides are TGTGCCACCAGCAGGGACACAGGGGGGGGCGAAAAACTGTTTTTT. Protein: CATSRDTGGGEKLFF.

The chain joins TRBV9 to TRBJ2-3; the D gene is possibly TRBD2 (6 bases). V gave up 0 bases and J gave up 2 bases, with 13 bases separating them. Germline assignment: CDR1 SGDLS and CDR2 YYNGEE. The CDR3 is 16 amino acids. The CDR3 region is CASSVEGTGNTDTQYF. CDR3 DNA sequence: TGTGCCAGCAGCGTAGAAGGGACTGGTAACACAGATACGCAGTATTTT.